Listed below are T cell receptor beta chains from one sample, sequenced in a study of T cell responses to AZD1222 COVID-19 vaccine. Only in-frame clones appear in the TCRdb table, and some are missing; sequencing was by immunoSEQ multiplex PCR. The table lists 65,000 to 95,000 clones, about 92% of them singletons. The sample was peripheral blood, taken on day 0 of MenACWY control vaccination. These receptors were taken from an adult in good health. CDR3s include the opening cysteine and the closing phenylalanine or tryptophan. The D gene is left open where the match is weak. A row's size may be missing; if present it is once, few, many or a size class.

clone_size,j_call,d_call,v_call,cdr3_nt,cdr3_aa
-,TRBJ2-5,-,TRBV7-9,TGTGCCAGCAGCTTTGTGTACCAAGAGACCCAGTACTTC,CASSFVYQETQYF
-,TRBJ1-4,-,TRBV5-5,TGTGCCAGCAGCGGGGAAAGGGTGAATGAAAAACTGTTTTTT,CASSGERVNEKLFF
-,TRBJ2-7,-,TRBV7-8,TGTGCCAGCAGCCCACACGGGGGCGGCTCCTACGAGCAGTACTTC,CASSPHGGGSYEQYF
-,TRBJ2-7,TRBD2,TRBV28,TGTGCCAGCAGTATAGCTAGCGGGGGATCCTACGAGCAGTACTTC,CASSIASGGSYEQYF
-,TRBJ2-5,-,TRBV28,TGTGCCAGCAGTTTTGCAACAGGAGGTATGACCCAGTACTTC,CASSFATGGMTQYF
-,TRBJ2-6,-,TRBV3-1/TRBV3-2,TGTGCCAGCAGCCAAATTTCTGGCAGGGACCTTTCTGGGGCCAACGTCCTGACTTTC,CASSQISGRDLSGANVLTF
once,TRBJ1-5,TRBD1,TRBV3-1/TRBV3-2,TGTGCCAGCAGCCAACAGGGGACAGGGGGTCAGCCCCAGCATTTT,CASSQQGTGGQPQHF
-,TRBJ2-7,TRBD2,TRBV11-2,TGTGCCAGCAGGTCCTCCCCCGGGACTAGCGGGGGGGCTGGCTACGAGCAGTACTTC,CASRSSPGTSGGAGYEQYF
-,TRBJ1-1,-,TRBV15,TGTGCCACCAGCCCTCAGCCCCAGGGGTTGGGGGTAGCTTTCTTT,CATSPQPQGLGVAFF
-,TRBJ2-7,-,TRBV6-4,TGTGCCAGCAGTGACTCTTACGAGCAGTACTTC,CASSDSYEQYF
-,TRBJ2-1,TRBD2,TRBV28,TGTGCCAGCACAACCTTAGCGGGAGGCTCCTACAATGAGCAGTTCTTC,CASTTLAGGSYNEQFF
-,TRBJ1-6,-,TRBV28,TGTGCCAGCAGTTTGGATAGTTATAATTCACCCCTCCACTTT,CASSLDSYNSPLHF